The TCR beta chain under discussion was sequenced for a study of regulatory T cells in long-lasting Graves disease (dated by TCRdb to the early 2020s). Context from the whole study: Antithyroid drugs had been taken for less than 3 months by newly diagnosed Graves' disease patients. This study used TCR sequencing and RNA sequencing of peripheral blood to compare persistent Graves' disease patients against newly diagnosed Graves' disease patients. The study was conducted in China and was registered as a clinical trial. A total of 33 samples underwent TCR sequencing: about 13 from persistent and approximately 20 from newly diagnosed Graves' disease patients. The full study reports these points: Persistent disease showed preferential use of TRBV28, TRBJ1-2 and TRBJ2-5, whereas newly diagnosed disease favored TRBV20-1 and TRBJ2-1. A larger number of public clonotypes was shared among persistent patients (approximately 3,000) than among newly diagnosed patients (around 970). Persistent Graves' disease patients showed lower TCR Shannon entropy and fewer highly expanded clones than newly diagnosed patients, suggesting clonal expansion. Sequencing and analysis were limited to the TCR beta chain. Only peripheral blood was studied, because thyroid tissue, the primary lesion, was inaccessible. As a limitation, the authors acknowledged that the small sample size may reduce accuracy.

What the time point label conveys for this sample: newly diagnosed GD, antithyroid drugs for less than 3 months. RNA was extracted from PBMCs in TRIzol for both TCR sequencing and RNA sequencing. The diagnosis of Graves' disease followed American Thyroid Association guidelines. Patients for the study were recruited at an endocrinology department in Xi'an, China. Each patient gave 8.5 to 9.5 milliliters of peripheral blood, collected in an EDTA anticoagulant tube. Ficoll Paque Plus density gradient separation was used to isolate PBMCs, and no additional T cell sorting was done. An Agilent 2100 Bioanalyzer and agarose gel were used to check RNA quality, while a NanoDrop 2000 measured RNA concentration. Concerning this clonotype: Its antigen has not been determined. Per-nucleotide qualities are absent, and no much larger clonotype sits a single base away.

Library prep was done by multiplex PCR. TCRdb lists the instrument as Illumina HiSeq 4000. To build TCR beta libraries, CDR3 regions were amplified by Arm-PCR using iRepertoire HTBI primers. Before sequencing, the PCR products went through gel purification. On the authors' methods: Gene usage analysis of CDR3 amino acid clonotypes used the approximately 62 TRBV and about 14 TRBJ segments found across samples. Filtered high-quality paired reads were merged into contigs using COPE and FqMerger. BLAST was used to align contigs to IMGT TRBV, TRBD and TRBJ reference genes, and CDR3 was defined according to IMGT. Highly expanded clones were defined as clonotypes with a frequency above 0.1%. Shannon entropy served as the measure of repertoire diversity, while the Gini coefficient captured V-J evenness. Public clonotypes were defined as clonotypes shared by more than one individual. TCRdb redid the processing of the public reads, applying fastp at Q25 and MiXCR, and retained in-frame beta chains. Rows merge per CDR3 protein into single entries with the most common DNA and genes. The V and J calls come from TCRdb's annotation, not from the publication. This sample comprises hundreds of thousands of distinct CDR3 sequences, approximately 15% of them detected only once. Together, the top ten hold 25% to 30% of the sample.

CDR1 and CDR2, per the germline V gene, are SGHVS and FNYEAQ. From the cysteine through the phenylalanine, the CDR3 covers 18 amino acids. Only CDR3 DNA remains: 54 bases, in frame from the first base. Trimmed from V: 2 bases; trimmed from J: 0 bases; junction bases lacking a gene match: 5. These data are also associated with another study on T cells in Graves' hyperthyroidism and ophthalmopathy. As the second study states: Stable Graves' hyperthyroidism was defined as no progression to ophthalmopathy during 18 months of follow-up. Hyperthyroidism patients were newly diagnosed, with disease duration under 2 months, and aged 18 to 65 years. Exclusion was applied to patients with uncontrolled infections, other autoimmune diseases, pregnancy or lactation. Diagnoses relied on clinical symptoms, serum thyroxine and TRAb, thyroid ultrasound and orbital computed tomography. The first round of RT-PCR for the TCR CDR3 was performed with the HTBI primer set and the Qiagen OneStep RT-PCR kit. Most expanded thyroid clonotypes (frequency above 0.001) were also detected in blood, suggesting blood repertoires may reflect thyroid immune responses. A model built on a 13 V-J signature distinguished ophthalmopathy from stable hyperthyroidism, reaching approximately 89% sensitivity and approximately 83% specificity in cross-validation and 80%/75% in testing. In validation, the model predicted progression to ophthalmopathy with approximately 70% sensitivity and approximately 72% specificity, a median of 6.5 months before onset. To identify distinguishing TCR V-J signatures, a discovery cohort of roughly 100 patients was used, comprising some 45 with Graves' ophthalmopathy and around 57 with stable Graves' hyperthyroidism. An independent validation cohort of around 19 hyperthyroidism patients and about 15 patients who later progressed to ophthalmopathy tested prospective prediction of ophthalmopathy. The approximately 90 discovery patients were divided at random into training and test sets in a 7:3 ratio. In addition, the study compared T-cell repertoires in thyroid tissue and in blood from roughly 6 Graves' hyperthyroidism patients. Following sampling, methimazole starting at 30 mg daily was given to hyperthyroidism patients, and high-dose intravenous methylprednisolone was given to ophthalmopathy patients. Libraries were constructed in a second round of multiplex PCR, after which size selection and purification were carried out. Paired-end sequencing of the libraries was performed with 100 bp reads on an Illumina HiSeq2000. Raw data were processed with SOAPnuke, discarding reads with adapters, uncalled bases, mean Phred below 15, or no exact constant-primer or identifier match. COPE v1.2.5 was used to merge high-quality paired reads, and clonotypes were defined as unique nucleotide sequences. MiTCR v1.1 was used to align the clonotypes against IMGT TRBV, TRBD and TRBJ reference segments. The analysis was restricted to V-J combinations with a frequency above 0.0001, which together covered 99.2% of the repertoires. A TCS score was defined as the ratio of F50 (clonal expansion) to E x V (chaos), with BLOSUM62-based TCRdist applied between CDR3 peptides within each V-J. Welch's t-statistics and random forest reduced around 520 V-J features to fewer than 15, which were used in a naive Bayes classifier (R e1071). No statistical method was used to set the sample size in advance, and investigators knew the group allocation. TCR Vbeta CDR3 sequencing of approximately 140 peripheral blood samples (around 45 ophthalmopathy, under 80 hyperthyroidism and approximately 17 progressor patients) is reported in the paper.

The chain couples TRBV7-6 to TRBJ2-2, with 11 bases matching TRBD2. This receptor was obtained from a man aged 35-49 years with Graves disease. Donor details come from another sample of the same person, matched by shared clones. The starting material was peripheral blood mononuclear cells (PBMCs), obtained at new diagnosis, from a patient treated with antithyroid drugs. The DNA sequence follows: TGTGCCAGCAGCTTAACGCTAGCGGGGGGCGCGAACACCGGGGAGCTGTTTTTT. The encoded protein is CASSLTLAGGANTGELFF.